This T cell receptor (beta chain) comes out of a study of T cell responses to AZD1222 COVID-19 vaccine. General observations from the study: Per reports, nearly half of all spike-specific TCRs target regions that are unmutated in variants. The sample set comprised mostly white British donors with more females, and clonal diversity was possibly underestimated.

CDR3 length: 13 amino acids. V lost 3 bases and J lost 4, with 8 bases in between. Sequencing used immunoSEQ multiplex PCR; TCRdb keeps in-frame clones, though not all of them. The sample holds approximately 120,000 clones; 92% are singletons and the top ten take over 0.95%. Concerning this clone itself: Its antigen is not identified.

This sample comprised peripheral blood, obtained on day 0 of AZD1222 vaccination. This rearrangement joins TRBV12-3 or TRBV12-4 to TRBJ2-3; D remains ambiguous. This receptor was taken from an adult in good health. CDR3 residues: CASSFQGSDTQYF. CDR3 DNA sequence: TGTGCCAGCAGTTTCCAAGGGTCAGATACGCAGTATTTT.